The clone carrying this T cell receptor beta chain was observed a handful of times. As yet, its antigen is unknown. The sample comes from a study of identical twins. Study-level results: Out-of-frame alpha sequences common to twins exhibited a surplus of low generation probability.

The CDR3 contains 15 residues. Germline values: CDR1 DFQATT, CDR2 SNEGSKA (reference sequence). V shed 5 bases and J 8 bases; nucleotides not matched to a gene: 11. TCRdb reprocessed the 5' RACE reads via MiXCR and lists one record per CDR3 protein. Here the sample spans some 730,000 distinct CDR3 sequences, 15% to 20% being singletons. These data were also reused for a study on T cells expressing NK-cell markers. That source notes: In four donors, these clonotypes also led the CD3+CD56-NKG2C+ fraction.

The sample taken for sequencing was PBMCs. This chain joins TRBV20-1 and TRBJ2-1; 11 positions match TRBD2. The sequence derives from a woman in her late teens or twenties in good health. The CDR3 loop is CSASGTSGRIYEQFF. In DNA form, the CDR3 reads TGCAGTGCTTCGGGTACTAGCGGGAGAATCTATGAGCAGTTCTTC.